Each of the 25 T cell receptor beta chains below was sequenced from the same sample in a study of graft-versus-host responses after intestinal transplantation. Sequencing used immunoSEQ multiplex PCR; TCRdb keeps in-frame clones, though not all of them. The data contain over 20,000 clones, approximately 46% of them singletons. The sample consisted of alloreactive CD4+ T cells from a mixed lymphocyte reaction culture, taken before intestinal transplant. As for subset: CFSE-low proliferating T cells sorted from roughly 6-day pre-transplant mixed lymphocyte reaction (GvH or HvG direction). Receptors were obtained from a human patient who received an intestinal transplant.

This sequence joins TRBV2 and TRBJ2-1, with a tentative D call TRBD1 (6 bases). The CDR3 loop spans 16 amino acids. The germline CDR1 and CDR2 sequences are SNHLY and FYNNEI. Trimming removed 6 bases at V and 4 bases at J, with 19 bases between. CDR3 bases: TGTGCCAGCAGCGATCAGGTGGGGGCTGGGTACAATGAGCAGTTCTTC. Translation gives CASSDQVGAGYNEQFF.

The CDR3 nucleotides are TGTGCCAGCAGCTCAACAGGGGGTCAGCAGTTCTTC. Translated: CASSSTGGQQFF. The chain has TRBV7-3 and TRBJ2-1; 8 bases align to TRBD1. The V segment lost 4 bases and the J segment 11 bases; nucleotides outside the gene matches: 4. The CDR3 covers 12 residues. Germline lookup yields CDR1 SGHTA and CDR2 FQGTGA.

This clone was seen once. CDR3 sequence (DNA): TGTGCCAGCTCGCCCGGACAGGGGGCGCAGGAAAAACTGTTTTTT. It translates to CASSPGQGAQEKLFF. V gene TRBV18 combines with J gene TRBJ1-4, with 11 bases fitting TRBD1. Germline trimming cut 6 bases from V and 8 bases from J; bases unmatched to any gene: 8. CDR3 size: 15 residues. Germline V CDR1 and CDR2: KGHSH, LQKENI.

V and J are TRBV15 and TRBJ2-3; 7 positions match TRBD1. V lost 0 bases, J lost 5 bases, and 8 bases stayed unmatched. Germline lookup yields CDR1 LNHNV and CDR2 YYDKDF (reference sequence). The CDR3 totals 16 residues. The CDR3 nucleotides are TGTGCCACCAGCAGAGATCGGGACAGAATAAAAGATACGCAGTATTTT. It yields the protein CATSRDRDRIKDTQYF.

The chain combines TRBV5-1 with TRBJ2-1, with 7 positions matching TRBD1. J gave up 6 bases and V 4 bases, and 7 bases lay outside the gene matches. CDR1 is SGHRS, CDR2 YFSETQ, per germline. The CDR3 covers 14 residues. The CDR3 protein is CASSPGQVGNEQFF. CDR3 in DNA: TGCGCCAGCAGCCCCGGACAGGTGGGCAATGAGCAGTTCTTC.

The rearrangement joins TRBV10-3 to TRBJ1-1; perhaps TRBD1 as D (6 bases). This CDR3 is built from 15 residues. Trimming left V 3 bases short and J 2 bases short, with 13 bases between. The germline V gene encodes CDR1 ENHRY and CDR2 SYGVKD. In DNA form, the CDR3 reads TGTGCCATCAGTGATCTTTGGACAGCCAACACTGAAGCTTTCTTT. Amino acids: CAISDLWTANTEAFF.

This chain connects TRBV19 to TRBJ2-5; 8 bases map to TRBD1. This CDR3 has 14 residues. V shed 6 bases, J shed 5 bases, and the junction held 8 bases outside the gene matches. In germline, CDR1 is LNHDA, CDR2 SQIVND (reference sequence). The CDR3 DNA sequence: TGTGCCAGTAGCTCGACAGGGGTTCAGGAGACCCAGTACTTC. It yields the protein CASSSTGVQETQYF.

This clone has just a few counts. The rearrangement links TRBV29-1 to TRBJ1-2, with TRBD1 matching 7 bases. The V gene's germline CDR1 is SQVTM and CDR2 ANQGSEA. This CDR3 is built from 14 residues. With 4 bases clipped from V and 7 bases from J, the junction kept 12 bases outside the gene matches. CDR3 nucleotides: TGCAGCGTTGCTCCTGACAGGGCTCCCGGTGGCTACACCTTC. Amino acids: CSVAPDRAPGGYTF.

The rearrangement joins TRBV7-6 to TRBJ1-2; D perhaps matches TRBD1 (5 bases). Between the trimmed V and J ends, which lost 5 bases and 2 bases, there was a span of 15 bases. CDR1 and CDR2 from the germline V gene are SGHVS and FNYEAQ. The CDR3 has 15 amino acids. The CDR3 nucleotides read TGTGCCAGCAGCCCTGGGACTTCCAGGAACTATGGCTACACCTTC. Its protein is CASSPGTSRNYGYTF.

The chain recombines TRBV7-9 with TRBJ1-2; 7 nucleotides agree with TRBD1. The germline V gene encodes CDR1 SEHNR and CDR2 FQNEAQ (reference sequence). CDR3 size: 15 residues. V shed 1 base and J 5 bases; nucleotides not matched to a gene: 7. The CDR3 DNA is TGTGCCAGCAGCTTAGTTGTGGGACAGATGTATGGCTACACCTTC. The encoded protein is CASSLVVGQMYGYTF.

The chain recombines TRBV4-1 with TRBJ2-7; perhaps TRBD2 as D (7 bases). The V gene's germline CDR1 is MGHRA and CDR2 YSYEKL. The V end was cut by 6 bases, the J end by 3 bases, with 18 bases between. The length of the CDR3 is 15 residues. CDR3 loop: CASSPVGGPIYEQYF. CDR3 DNA sequence: TGCGCCAGCAGTCCTGTCGGGGGGCCGATCTACGAGCAGTACTTC.

The chain couples TRBV4-2 to TRBJ2-5; D is uncertain. There are 12 residues in the CDR3. The germline gives CDR1 LGHNA, CDR2 YNFKEQ. Between the trimmed V and J ends, which lost 1 base and 6 bases, there was a span of 6 bases. The CDR3 loop is CASSQGPKTQYF. As DNA, the CDR3 is TGTGCCAGCAGCCAAGGGCCCAAGACCCAGTACTTC.

This rearrangement joins TRBV18 to TRBJ2-7; no firm D call. The V gene lost 1 base and the J gene lost 5 bases, with 15 bases spanning the gap. Germline V gene data show CDR1 as KGHSH and CDR2 as LQKENI. This CDR3 region has 15 residues. CDR3 sequence: CASSPLGDPWDEQYF. The CDR3 nucleotides read TGTGCCAGCTCACCACTGGGCGACCCCTGGGACGAGCAGTACTTC.

This chain's CDR3 is CASSEVSGGVTAQHF. The CDR3 coding sequence is TGTGCCAGCAGTGAAGTGTCAGGAGGTGTTACGGCCCAGCATTTT. The rearrangement joins TRBV2 to TRBJ1-5, with unresolved D. Per the germline V gene, CDR1 is SNHLY and CDR2 is FYNNEI. Trimming took 1 base from V and 11 from J, leaving 18 bases between them. The CDR3 sequence is 15 residues long.

This clone was seen a handful of times. The chain combines TRBV6-5 with TRBJ2-7, with 10 bases matching TRBD1. Unmatched junction bases numbered 4, after V lost 7 bases and J lost 4 bases. The CDR3 covers 13 residues. CDR1 MNHEY and CDR2 SVGAGI come from the germline V gene. The CDR3 bases are TGTGCCAGCAAGGCGGGACAGGGGTACGAGCAGTACTTC. It specifies CASKAGQGYEQYF.

Only a few counts were recorded for this clone. The chain joins TRBV6-1 to TRBJ1-2, with D unresolved. This CDR3 region has 12 residues. V was trimmed by 6 bases and J by 5 bases, leaving 10 bases between them. CDR1 and CDR2 (germline): MNHNS, SASEGT. The CDR3 DNA reads as TGTGCCAGCAGCCCACAACCGTATGGCTACACCTTC. Translated: CASSPQPYGYTF.

Note on this clone: This sample also contains other DNA sequences that code for the same CDR3. The chain carries TRBV5-5 and TRBJ1-4; D ambiguous. V was trimmed by 4 bases and J by 4 bases, leaving 14 bases between them. The CDR3 is 15 residues long. Germline V CDR1 and CDR2: SGHKS, YYEKEE (reference sequence). The CDR3 loop reads CASSALGADNEKLFF. For the CDR3, the DNA is TGTGCCAGCAGCGCCCTGGGAGCGGATAATGAAAAACTGTTTTTT.

With respect to this clone: This CDR3 is also generated by other DNA sequences in the sample. The CDR3 is CASSLGGLAGGQETQYF. The CDR3 DNA is TGCGCCAGCAGCTTGGGGGGACTAGCGGGGGGCCAAGAGACCCAGTACTTC. The chain has TRBV5-1 and TRBJ2-5; 15 bases are shared with TRBD2. The CDR3 length is 17 residues. Germline CDR1 SGHRS, CDR2 YFSETQ. The V and J ends lost 0 bases and 1 base, in that order; junction bases with no gene match: 1.

The chain carries TRBV5-1 and TRBJ2-7; 7 nucleotides match TRBD1. The length of the CDR3 is 15 residues. J gave up 4 bases and V 0 bases, and 7 bases lay outside the gene matches. CDR1 and CDR2 from the germline V gene are SGHRS and YFSETQ. The CDR3 spells CASSLAGTAGYEQYF. For the CDR3, the DNA is TGCGCCAGCAGCTTGGCAGGGACAGCAGGGTACGAGCAGTACTTC.

CDR3 bases: TGTGCCAGCAGCTTAACAGGGGATCAGCCCCAGCATTTT. This codes for CASSLTGDQPQHF. This chain uses TRBV11-3 with TRBJ1-5, with 7 bases matching TRBD1. J gave up 5 bases and V 2 bases, and 0 bases lay outside the gene matches. This CDR3 comprises 13 residues. Germline assignment: CDR1 SGHNT and CDR2 YENEEA.

Here the CDR3 reads CASREDRAGYTIYF. In DNA form, the CDR3 reads TGTGCCAGCAGGGAGGACAGGGCTGGGTACACCATATATTTT. V and J are TRBV6-5 and TRBJ1-3; 8 bases are shared with TRBD1. Germline lookup yields CDR1 MNHEY and CDR2 SVGAGI. CDR3 length: 14 amino acids. The V gene end was trimmed by 6 bases and the J gene end by 8 bases; junction bases not matched to a gene: 9.

This rearrangement joins TRBV2 to TRBJ2-7, with 11 bases that match TRBD2. Germline loops: CDR1 SNHLY, CDR2 FYNNEI. This CDR3 contains 15 residues. V shed 4 bases and J 3 bases; nucleotides not matched to a gene: 5. In DNA form, the CDR3 reads TGTGCCAGCAGTGCCCAACTAGCGGGGGACTACGAGCAGTACTTC. Translating it yields CASSAQLAGDYEQYF.

V and J are TRBV4-1 and TRBJ2-1; D remains ambiguous. CDR3 length: 15 residues. The germline V and J ends were trimmed by 4 bases and 0 bases, with 10 bases remaining between them. Per germline, CDR1 MGHRA and CDR2 YSYEKL. CDR3 residues: CASSPAPPSYNEQFF. In DNA, the CDR3 is TGCGCCAGCAGCCCAGCGCCGCCCTCCTACAATGAGCAGTTCTTC.

CDR3 sequence reads: CASSWTAPFSGNTIYF. CDR3 DNA: TGTGCCAGCAGCTGGACAGCTCCCTTCTCTGGAAACACCATATATTTT. V and J are TRBV11-2 and TRBJ1-3, with a tentative D call TRBD1 (6 bases). The length of the CDR3 is 16 residues. The germline V gene has CDR1 SGHAT and CDR2 FQNNGV. With 4 bases removed from V and 0 bases from J, the gap between germline ends came to 13 bases.

In this sample, this clone turned up a few times. The CDR3 nucleotides read TGCGCCAGCAGCCTCTCGGGACTAGTGGAGACCCAGTACTTC. This translates into CASSLSGLVETQYF. The chain uses TRBV5-1 and TRBJ2-5; TRBD2 matches at 8 bases. CDR1 and CDR2 from the germline V gene are SGHRS and YFSETQ. The trim removed 4 bases at V and 5 bases at J, leaving 7 bases unmatched. The CDR3 is made up of 14 amino acids. The variable domain in full, with the rest retrieved from reference TRBV5-1 and TRBJ2-5, is KAGVTQTPRYLIKTRGQQVTLSCSPISGHRSVSWYQQTPGQGLQFLFEYFSETQRNKGNFPGRFSGRQFSNSRSEMNVSTLELGDSALYLCASSLSGLVETQYFGPGTRLLVL.